This T cell receptor (beta chain) was captured in a study of Ad26.COV2.S vaccination and SARS-CoV-2 variants. Assay used: immunoSEQ multiplex PCR; TCRdb lists only in-frame clones, some missing. The sample yields around 420,000 clones, 85% to 90% seen once. The germline V gene encodes CDR1 SGHVS and CDR2 FQNEAQ. Trimming removed 5 bases from V and 4 bases from J, with 11 bases in between. CDR3 length: 13 amino acids. Treatment in this sample: roughly 18 received Ad26.COV2.S at low or high dose, single or two shots; about 5 received placebo; per-sample allocation not given. The study sampled participants on day 63 after the first vaccine or placebo injection.

The chain links TRBV7-8 to TRBJ1-2, with no clear D. The source material was peripheral blood, sampled in a trial of Ad26.COV2.S vaccine versus placebo. The sequence was collected from a person aged 18 to 65 who received the Ad26.COV2.S COVID-19 vaccine or a placebo. CDR3 sequence reads: CASSPSGLYGYTF. The CDR3 DNA reads TGTGCCAGCAGCCCATCCGGACTCTATGGCTACACCTTC.